This record concerns one TCR beta chain sequence. It was with a sample-barcoded 5' primer and a J-beta primer mix that a second PCR of roughly 7 to 12 cycles was run. TCRdb re-derived calls from the 5' RACE reads in MiXCR, one entry per CDR3 protein. The repertoire includes fewer than 950,000 distinct CDR3 sequences, under 40% of them detected once, and about an eighth sits in the top ten. Researchers collected ten milliliters of peripheral blood from every single donor. This CDR3 contains 16 residues. Germline V gene sequence: CDR1 SGHRS, CDR2 YFSETQ. This entry comes from a study of blood T cells in healthy people across ages.

Sample: blood. The V and J genes are TRBV5-1 and TRBJ2-5; 8 nucleotides agree with TRBD2. The DNA matches TRBJ2-1 better at its end, which makes the J call doubtful. This receptor was obtained from a man younger than 30 in good health. Written as DNA, the CDR3 is TGCGCCAGCAGCTGGGCTTTAGCGGGGACCCAAGAGACCCAGTTCTTC. Residues: CASSWALAGTQETQFF.